This TCR beta chain was recorded in a study of glioma-infiltrating T cells. Study-wide findings and caveats: Tissue and blood shared very few CDR3 sequences.

Trimming shortened V by 3 bases and J by 2 bases, and 17 bases separated the two germline ends. CDR1 and CDR2 from the germline V gene are WSHSY and SAAADI. The CDR3 is made up of 16 amino acids. The iRepertoire nested amplicon-rescue multiplex PCR amplified TCR alpha and beta CDR3s from RNA. For one-step reverse transcription and amplification, 100-400 ng of tissue mRNA or PBMC total RNA was used. From the multiplex PCR reads, TCRdb called clonotypes with MiXCR, one entry per CDR3 protein. This table holds approximately 110,000 distinct CDR3 sequences, under 30% found once. Ten or more counts support this clonotype. Its antigen is as yet unknown.

Sequenced sample: glioma tissue, nonneoplastic brain tissue, or PBMCs (not recorded which). This TCR derives from a human donor with low-grade glioma or glioblastoma, undergoing nonglioma brain surgery, or in good health (not recorded which). The J gene is TRBJ2-7, the V gene TRBV10-2; a possible D gene is TRBD1 (6 bases). The CDR3, as DNA: TGCGCCAGCAGTGATGGGCCCGGACAGAGTACCTACGAGCAGTACTTC. It specifies CASSDGPGQSTYEQYF.